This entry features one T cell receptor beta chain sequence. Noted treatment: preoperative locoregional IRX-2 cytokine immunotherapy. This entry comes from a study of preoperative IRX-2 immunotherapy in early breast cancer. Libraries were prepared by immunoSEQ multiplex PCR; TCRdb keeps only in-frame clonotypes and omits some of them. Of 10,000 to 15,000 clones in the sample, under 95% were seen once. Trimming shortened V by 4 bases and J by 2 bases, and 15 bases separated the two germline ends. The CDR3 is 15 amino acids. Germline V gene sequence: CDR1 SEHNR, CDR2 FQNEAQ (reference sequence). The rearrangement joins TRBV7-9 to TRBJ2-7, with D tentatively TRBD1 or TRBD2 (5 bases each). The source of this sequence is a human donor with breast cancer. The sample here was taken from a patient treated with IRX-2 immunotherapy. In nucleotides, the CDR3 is TGTGCCAGCAGCTCGGACCGGGACGGACCCTACGAGCAGTACTTC. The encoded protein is CASSSDRDGPYEQYF.